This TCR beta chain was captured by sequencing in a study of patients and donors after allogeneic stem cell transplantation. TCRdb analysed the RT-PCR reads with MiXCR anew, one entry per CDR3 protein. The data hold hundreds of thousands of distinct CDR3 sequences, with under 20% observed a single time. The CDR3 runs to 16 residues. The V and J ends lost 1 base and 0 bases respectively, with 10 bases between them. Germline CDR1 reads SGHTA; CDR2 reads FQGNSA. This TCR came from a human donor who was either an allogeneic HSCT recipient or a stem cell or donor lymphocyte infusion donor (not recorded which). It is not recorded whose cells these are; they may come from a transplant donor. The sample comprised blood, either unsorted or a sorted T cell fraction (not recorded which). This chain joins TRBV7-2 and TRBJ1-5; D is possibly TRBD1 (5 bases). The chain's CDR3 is CASSLVRTPSNQPQHF. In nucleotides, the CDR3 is TGTGCCAGCAGCTTAGTCCGGACACCTAGCAATCAGCCCCAGCATTTT.